The rows below give T cell receptor beta chains drawn from one sample of a study of T cell responses to AZD1222 COVID-19 vaccine. TCRdb's copy holds only in-frame clones and misses some; the assay was immunoSEQ multiplex PCR. The data show over 45,000 clones, more than 80% seen once. Sequencing used peripheral blood, obtained on day 0 of AZD1222 vaccination. These TCRs come from an adult in good health. Both conserved end residues are part of each CDR3. Each record gives: CDR3 DNA, CDR3 protein, J gene, clone size, D gene, V gene. D genes are given only for firm matches. The listing skips clone size in some rows; elsewhere it reads once, few, many or a size class.

cdr3_nt: TGTGCCAGCATTAGGAGACAGTCTTACAATGAGCAGTTCTTC
cdr3_aa: CASIRRQSYNEQFF
j_call: TRBJ2-1
clone_size: -
d_call: -
v_call: TRBV6-5

cdr3_nt: TGTGCCAGCAAAGTACAGGGAAACTATGGCTACACCTTC
cdr3_aa: CASKVQGNYGYTF
j_call: TRBJ1-2
clone_size: -
d_call: -
v_call: TRBV3-1/TRBV3-2

cdr3_nt: TGTGCCAGCAGTGAAAGGGGACAGGCTGGGAATTCACCCCTCCACTTT
cdr3_aa: CASSERGQAGNSPLHF
j_call: TRBJ1-6
clone_size: -
d_call: TRBD1
v_call: TRBV6-1

cdr3_nt: TGTGCCAGCAGTTTATCGGGGCGGGGTCCGGGTTTAGAGACCCAGTACTTC
cdr3_aa: CASSLSGRGPGLETQYF
j_call: TRBJ2-5
clone_size: -
d_call: -
v_call: TRBV27

cdr3_nt: TGTGCCAGCAGCAACTCGGGGTCGGCAAAACAGCCCCAGCATTTT
cdr3_aa: CASSNSGSAKQPQHF
j_call: TRBJ1-5
clone_size: few
d_call: -
v_call: TRBV7-8

cdr3_nt: TGCGCCAGCAGCTTGCAAGCGGGAATGAACTACGAGCAGTACTTC
cdr3_aa: CASSLQAGMNYEQYF
j_call: TRBJ2-7
clone_size: -
d_call: TRBD2
v_call: TRBV5-1

cdr3_nt: TGTGCCGGGGGACGGGTTAACACCGGGGAGCTGTTTTTT
cdr3_aa: CAGGRVNTGELFF
j_call: TRBJ2-2
clone_size: -
d_call: -
v_call: TRBV2

cdr3_nt: TGTGCCATCAGAGGTCCCGAGACTAGCGGCAATGAGCAGTTCTTC
cdr3_aa: CAIRGPETSGNEQFF
j_call: TRBJ2-1
clone_size: -
d_call: TRBD2
v_call: TRBV10-3

cdr3_nt: TGTGCCAGCAGCTTGCAGGGAAATCCAAGGCAGCCCCAGCATTTT
cdr3_aa: CASSLQGNPRQPQHF
j_call: TRBJ1-5
clone_size: once
d_call: -
v_call: TRBV28

cdr3_nt: TGTGCCAGCACCCCGGTGGGGGCGGGAAATCAGCCCCAGCATTTT
cdr3_aa: CASTPVGAGNQPQHF
j_call: TRBJ1-5
clone_size: -
d_call: -
v_call: TRBV28